The rows below give T cell receptor beta chains drawn from one sample of a study of blood T cell repertoires in COVID-19. This table comes from immunoSEQ multiplex PCR, and its TCRdb copy is limited to in-frame clones, with some not included. The profile shows over 120,000 clones, roughly 80% of them singletons. The sequencing sample was made of peripheral blood. Receptors were obtained from a woman aged 80 or over with acute or convalescent COVID-19. CDR3s include the opening cysteine and the closing phenylalanine or tryptophan. Each record gives: D gene, V gene, J gene, clone size, CDR3 DNA, CDR3 protein. The D gene is left open where the match is weak. Clone size is stated in some rows and not others, as once, few, many or a class when expanded.

TRBD2	TRBV7-2	TRBJ2-3	-	TGTGCCAGCAGCCGGCGTAGCGGGGGGGGCACAGATACGCAGTATTTT	CASSRRSGGGTDTQYF
-	TRBV4-1	TRBJ1-5	-	TGCGCCAGCAGCCAAGAATCAGGCCGGATTAATCAGCCCCAGCATTTT	CASSQESGRINQPQHF
-	TRBV3-1/TRBV3-2	TRBJ2-4	-	TGTGCCAGCAGCCAAATAAAAGCCAAAAACATTCAGTACTTC	CASSQIKAKNIQYF
-	TRBV5-1	TRBJ1-1	-	TGCGCCAGCAGCGACTGGGGGGACACTGAAGCTTTCTTT	CASSDWGDTEAFF
TRBD1	TRBV4-2	TRBJ1-1	-	TGTGCCAGCAGCCAACTTAAGGGGGCGCGGGACACTGAAGCTTTCTTT	CASSQLKGARDTEAFF
-	TRBV12-3/TRBV12-4	TRBJ1-1	-	TGTGCCAGCAGTTTAGTAGGGGTCTTAAATGCTTTCTTT	CASSLVGVLNAFF
-	TRBV28	TRBJ1-2	-	TGTGCCAGCAGGCCGGGCGGGGCCATCTATGGCTACACCTTC	CASRPGGAIYGYTF
TRBD1	TRBV18	TRBJ1-2	few	TGTGCCAGCTCACCACTCGCACAGGGGCAGGAGGGCTACACCTTC	CASSPLAQGQEGYTF
TRBD1	TRBV29-1	TRBJ2-3	-	TGCAGCGTTACGACAGGGGCCCGCACAGATACGCAGTATTTT	CSVTTGARTDTQYF
-	TRBV3-1/TRBV3-2	TRBJ1-5	-	TGTGCCAGCAGCCTGGGGAGGGATCAGCCCCAGCATTTT	CASSLGRDQPQHF
-	TRBV10-3	TRBJ1-1	-	TGTGCCATCAGTACGACATATGACAGGACGAACACTGAAGCTTTCTTT	CAISTTYDRTNTEAFF
TRBD1	TRBV7-9	TRBJ1-4	-	TGTGCCAGCAGCTATCGTGGGGGACAGGGTATTGGGGAACTGTTTTTT	CASSYRGGQGIGELFF
TRBD1	TRBV5-8	TRBJ1-5	-	TGTGCCAGCAACAGGGGATACGGCAATCAGCCCCAGCATTTT	CASNRGYGNQPQHF
TRBD2	TRBV5-4	TRBJ2-3	-	TGTGCCAGCAGAGATATAGGAGATAGCGGGGGGGGCGCCGTCCGGTATTTT	CASRDIGDSGGGAVRYF
-	TRBV19	TRBJ1-1	-	TGTGCCAGTAGTATGGCTACAGGCTACATGAACACTGAAGCTTTCTTT	CASSMATGYMNTEAFF
TRBD2	TRBV4-1	TRBJ2-6	-	TGCGCCAGCAGCCAAGTCCCCCTAGCGGGGGGGTCTGGGGCCAACGTCCTGACTTTC	CASSQVPLAGGSGANVLTF
-	TRBV12-3/TRBV12-4	TRBJ2-2	-	TGTGCCAGCAGTTTCGACAGCACCGGGGAGCTGTTTTTT	CASSFDSTGELFF
-	TRBV7-8	TRBJ1-2	-	TGTGCCAGCAGCTCCCGGGAAACTAACTATGGCTACACCTTC	CASSSRETNYGYTF
-	TRBV27	TRBJ2-3	-	TGTGCCAGCAGTTTATCGAGGTCCACAGATACGCAGTATTTT	CASSLSRSTDTQYF
-	TRBV4-1	TRBJ1-2	once	TGCGCCAGCAGCCAAGAGGGACTGCCATATGAAGGCTACACCTTC	CASSQEGLPYEGYTF
TRBD1	TRBV5-6	TRBJ1-4	-	TGTGCCAGCAGCCTAAGATCCGGGACAGCGAATGAAAAACTGTTTTTT	CASSLRSGTANEKLFF
-	TRBV2	TRBJ1-5	-	TGTGCCAGCAGTGAAGACATTGGTCCCCAGCATTTT	CASSEDIGPQHF
-	TRBV7-7	TRBJ2-3	-	TGTGCCAGCAGCCCAGGACTTAGCGGAGGGGCAGTATTT	CASSPGLSGGAVF
-	TRBV3-1/TRBV3-2	TRBJ1-2	-	TGTGCCAGCAGCCAAGAAGGGGCGACCTATGGCTACACCTTC	CASSQEGATYGYTF
-	TRBV4-2	TRBJ1-2	-	TGTGCCAGCAGCCAAGGGACACTAAACTATGGCTACACCTTC	CASSQGTLNYGYTF
-	TRBV15	TRBJ2-1	-	TGTGCCACCAGCAGAGGAGGGGGAACTGAGCAGTTCTTC	CATSRGGGTEQFF
TRBD1	TRBV7-9	TRBJ2-5	-	TGTGCCAGCAGCCGGGACAGGGTCCAAGAGACCCAGTACTTC	CASSRDRVQETQYF
TRBD1	TRBV7-3	TRBJ2-6	-	TGTGCCAGCAGCTTTGACAGGGCAGGGTCTGGGGCCAACGTCCTGACTTTC	CASSFDRAGSGANVLTF
TRBD1	TRBV7-3	TRBJ1-2	-	TGTGCCAGCAGCTTAAATCCAGGGACAGGGATGAGGGGCTACACCTTC	CASSLNPGTGMRGYTF
-	TRBV18	TRBJ2-5	once	TGTGCCAGCTCACCAGCGCAAGCGCTTCCGCCTGGGACCCAGTACTTC	CASSPAQALPPGTQYF
-	TRBV6-5	TRBJ2-2	-	TGTGCCAGCAGTTACGGCGGAGGCAAGCGCACCGGGGAGCTGTTTTTT	CASSYGGGKRTGELFF
TRBD2	TRBV19	TRBJ2-1	-	TGTGCCAGTAGGTCTCCGGGACTAGCAGCCTACAATGAGCAGTTCTTC	CASRSPGLAAYNEQFF
TRBD1	TRBV6-5	TRBJ1-2	-	TGTGCCAGCAGCCGAGGACAGGGGGCCCCGCGGGGCTACACCTTC	CASSRGQGAPRGYTF
-	TRBV9	TRBJ2-5	-	TGTGCCAGCAGCGTAGCTGGAGGGACGGAGACCCAGTACTTC	CASSVAGGTETQYF
TRBD1	TRBV9	TRBJ2-7	-	TGTGCCAGCAGCGTGACCGGGACAGCCATGGACGAGCAGTACTTC	CASSVTGTAMDEQYF
-	TRBV30	TRBJ1-5	-	TGTGCCTGGACCCCAGGAGGCGGAAATCAGCCCCAGCATTTT	CAWTPGGGNQPQHF
-	TRBV6-2/TRBV6-3	TRBJ2-3	-	TGTGCCAGCAGTTTCGGGGGATTCACAGATACGCAGTATTTT	CASSFGGFTDTQYF
-	TRBV19	TRBJ1-2	-	TGTGCCAGTAGTATTGAGAACTATGGCTACACCTTC	CASSIENYGYTF
TRBD1	TRBV6-1	TRBJ1-5	-	TGTGCCAGCAGTGAATTTGGGACACAGGGGGCCCATCAGCCCCAGCATTTT	CASSEFGTQGAHQPQHF
TRBD2	TRBV7-2	TRBJ2-7	-	TGTGCCAGCAGCTTAATAGGCGGGGGAAATCTTTACGAGCAGTACTTC	CASSLIGGGNLYEQYF
-	TRBV28	TRBJ1-2	-	TGTGCCAGCAGTTCCCCGGGCAGGGGCTCTGGCTACACCTTC	CASSSPGRGSGYTF
-	TRBV7-2	TRBJ1-5	-	TGTGCCAGCAGCTTAGGGCAGGCCAATCAGCCCCAGCATTTT	CASSLGQANQPQHF
-	TRBV2	TRBJ2-7	-	TGTGCCACCCGACTCGCCTACGAGCAGTACTTC	CATRLAYEQYF
-	TRBV7-9	TRBJ1-4	-	TGTGCCAGCAGCTTGGGCCCAGGGATTTATGAAAAACTGTTTTTT	CASSLGPGIYEKLFF
-	TRBV5-8	TRBJ1-2	-	TGTGCCAGCAGTCTGCAGGGAATCGGCTACACCTTC	CASSLQGIGYTF
TRBD1	TRBV5-4	TRBJ2-7	-	TGTGCCAGCAGCTTAGTGGGACAGACCCTATCCTACGAGCAGTACTTC	CASSLVGQTLSYEQYF
-	TRBV3-1/TRBV3-2	TRBJ1-4	-	TGTGCCAGCAGCCAAAGCGGGGAAGCGTGGAAACTGTTTTTT	CASSQSGEAWKLFF
-	TRBV2	TRBJ2-3	-	TGTGCCAGGCACTCGATCGCAGATACGCAGTATTTT	CARHSIADTQYF
-	TRBV9	TRBJ1-1	-	TGTGCCAGCAGCGTAGCAGGGTTCATGAACACTGAAGCTTTCTTT	CASSVAGFMNTEAFF
-	TRBV6-5	TRBJ2-2	-	TGTGCCAGCAGATTAGGAGTAGCTACCGGGGAGCTGTTTTTT	CASRLGVATGELFF
TRBD1	TRBV5-1	TRBJ2-2	-	TGCGCCAGCAGCAAGGACAGGGTTACTGCCGGGGAGCTGTTTTTT	CASSKDRVTAGELFF
TRBD1	TRBV5-5	TRBJ1-1	-	TGTGCCAGCAGCGTCGACAGGGGGTTCCTCCTGAGCGCTTTCTTT	CASSVDRGFLLSAFF
-	TRBV4-1	TRBJ1-2	-	TGCGCCAGCAGCCAAGATCGTGGGAGCTATGGCTACACCTTC	CASSQDRGSYGYTF